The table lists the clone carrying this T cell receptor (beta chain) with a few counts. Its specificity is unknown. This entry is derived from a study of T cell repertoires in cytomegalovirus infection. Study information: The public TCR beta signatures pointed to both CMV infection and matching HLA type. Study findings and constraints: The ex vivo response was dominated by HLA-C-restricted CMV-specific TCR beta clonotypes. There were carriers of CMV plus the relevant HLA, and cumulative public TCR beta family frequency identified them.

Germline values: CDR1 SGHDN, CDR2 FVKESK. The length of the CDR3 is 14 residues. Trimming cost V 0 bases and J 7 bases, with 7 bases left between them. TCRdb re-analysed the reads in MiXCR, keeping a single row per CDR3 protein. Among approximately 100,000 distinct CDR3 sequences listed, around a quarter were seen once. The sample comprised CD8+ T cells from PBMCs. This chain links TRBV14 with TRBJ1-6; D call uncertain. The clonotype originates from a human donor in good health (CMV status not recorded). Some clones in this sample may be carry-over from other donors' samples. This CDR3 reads CASSQEPSNSPLHF. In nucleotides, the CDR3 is TGTGCCAGCAGCCAAGAGCCTTCGAATTCACCCCTCCACTTT. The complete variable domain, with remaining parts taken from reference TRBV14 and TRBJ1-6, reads EAGVTQFPSHSVIEKGQTVTLRCDPISGHDNLYWYRRVMGKEIKFLLHFVKESKQDESGMPNNRFLAERTGGTYSTLKVQPAELEDSGVYFCASSQEPSNSPLHFGNGTRLTVT.